Following are 14 T cell receptor beta chains from one sample sequenced in a study of blood T cell repertoires in COVID-19. Libraries were prepared by immunoSEQ multiplex PCR; TCRdb keeps only in-frame clonotypes and omits some of them. The sample lists under 50,000 clones, 79% occurring once. Sequences were obtained from peripheral blood. These receptor sequences come from a man between 65 and 85 years old with acute or convalescent COVID-19.

This clone was counted only a few times. The rearrangement links TRBV7-3 to TRBJ2-7; 8 bases are a match to TRBD2. Germline-derived CDR1 and CDR2 are SGHTA and FQGTGA. This CDR3 has 19 residues. V lost 5 bases, J lost 6 bases, and 24 bases stayed unmatched. The CDR3 spells CASSPGQRYLSGGPSEQYF. The CDR3, as DNA: TGTGCCAGCAGCCCTGGTCAGCGGTATTTAAGCGGGGGACCCTCCGAGCAGTACTTC.

The sample holds one count of this clone. The chain combines TRBV7-9 with TRBJ2-2; a weak D match, TRBD2 (5 bases). V dropped 4 bases and J dropped 4 bases, with 16 bases sitting between them. In germline, CDR1 is SEHNR, CDR2 FQNEAQ (reference sequence). The CDR3 is made up of 16 amino acids. The CDR3 reads CASSSLAIRSTGELFF. CDR3 nucleotide sequence: TGTGCCAGCAGCTCCCTAGCCATAAGAAGCACCGGGGAGCTGTTTTTT.

The chain recombines TRBV12-3 or TRBV12-4 with TRBJ2-1, with 7 positions matching TRBD1. The CDR3 is 13 residues long. With V trimmed by 8 bases and J by 4 bases, 5 bases remained unmatched. The CDR3: CASGKQGYNEQFF. The DNA for the CDR3 is TGTGCCAGCGGGAAACAGGGGTACAATGAGCAGTTCTTC.

The V call is TRBV3-1 (or the pseudogene TRBV3-2), the J call TRBJ1-5; TRBD1 might be the D (6 bases). Trimming left V 1 base short and J 5 bases short, with 12 bases between. Looked up from germline, CDR1 is LGHDT and CDR2 is YNNKEL (reference sequence). This CDR3 comprises 15 residues. In DNA, the CDR3 is TGTGCCAGCAGCCAAGTAACAGGGAGGGATCAGCCCCAGCATTTT. Translation: CASSQVTGRDQPQHF.

This clone was seen only a few times. The chain has TRBV9 and TRBJ2-5; D gene unclear. With 4 bases removed from V and 2 bases from J, the gap between germline ends came to 18 bases. CDR3 length: 16 amino acids. In germline, CDR1 is SGDLS, CDR2 YYNGEE. Written as DNA, the CDR3 is TGTGCCAGCAGCAACTTCGACAAGGATGATCAAGAGACCCAGTACTTC. It encodes CASSNFDKDDQETQYF.

This chain connects TRBV7-3 to TRBJ1-1; 8 nucleotides line up with TRBD1. The CDR3 loop spans 14 amino acids. V trimming: 4 bases; J trimming: 1 base; junction bases outside the gene matches: 2. The germline V gene has CDR1 SGHTA and CDR2 FQGTGA. CDR3 region: CASSSGTGNTEAFF. CDR3 in DNA: TGTGCCAGCAGCTCCGGGACAGGGAACACTGAAGCTTTCTTT.

V usage is TRBV19 and J usage is TRBJ1-5; unclear D gene. Germline CDR1 reads LNHDA; CDR2 reads SQIVND (reference sequence). The CDR3 has 12 amino acids. V gave up 9 bases and J gave up 3 bases, with 9 bases separating them. The CDR3 region has the DNA TGTGCCAGCGAACAGCTCAATCAGCCCCAGCATTTT. Protein sequence: CASEQLNQPQHF.

This clone appeared a single time. V gene TRBV18 combines with J gene TRBJ2-7; 7 positions match TRBD2. V trimming: 3 bases; J trimming: 1 base; junction bases outside the gene matches: 6. The CDR3 sequence is 15 residues long. CDR1 is KGHSH, CDR2 LQKENI, per germline. This chain's CDR3 is CASSPGGTASYEQYF. CDR3 in DNA: TGTGCCAGCTCACCGGGGGGGACGGCTTCCTACGAGCAGTACTTC.

The chain carries TRBV7-2 and TRBJ2-1; 10 nucleotides line up with TRBD2. The V segment lost 4 bases and the J segment 6 bases; nucleotides outside the gene matches: 6. The CDR3 contains 15 residues. Germline-derived CDR1 and CDR2 are SGHTA and FQGNSA. The CDR3 DNA is TGTGCCAGCAGCTCGCTAGCGGGAGCTGGCAATGAGCAGTTCTTC. Protein sequence: CASSSLAGAGNEQFF.

This clone was seen only a few times. The chain has TRBV6-6 and TRBJ1-4; weak D call: TRBD1 (5 bases). V was cut by 0 bases and J by 0 bases, with 5 bases left in between. This CDR3 region has 15 residues. Germline V lookup: CDR1 MNHNY, CDR2 SVGAGI (reference sequence). The CDR3 region is CASSYSGATNEKLFF. The CDR3 DNA sequence: TGTGCCAGCAGTTACTCAGGGGCAACTAATGAAAAACTGTTTTTT.

This clone has a handful of counts. The rearrangement links TRBV6-5 to TRBJ2-5, with D possibly being TRBD2 (7 bases). The germline V gene encodes CDR1 MNHEY and CDR2 SVGAGI. V lost 8 bases and J 3 bases, leaving 10 bases between the germline ends. This CDR3 spans 12 amino acids. Here the CDR3 reads CASGRGEETQYF. CDR3 DNA: TGTGCCAGCGGGAGGGGGGAAGAGACCCAGTACTTC.

CDR3 loop: CASSFSGGQDEQFF. DNA for the CDR3: TGTGCCAGCAGTTTCAGCGGGGGGCAGGATGAGCAGTTCTTC. This sequence joins TRBV28 and TRBJ2-1; 9 bases are a match to TRBD2. CDR3 length equals 14 residues. V dropped 3 bases and J dropped 8; count of bases not matched to a gene: 5. Germline V gene data show CDR1 as MDHEN and CDR2 as SYDVKM.

Only one count was recorded for this clone. The chain employs TRBV19 and TRBJ1-4; 7 bases are shared with TRBD1. Losses at the gene ends were 5 bases for V and 2 bases for J; bases not matched to a gene: 5. CDR3 size: 15 residues. Germline assignment: CDR1 LNHDA and CDR2 SQIVND (reference sequence). CDR3 in DNA: TGTGCCAGTAGTGAAACAGGGGTTACTAATGAAAAACTGTTTTTT. Translated: CASSETGVTNEKLFF.

To note about this clone: One end of the junction fails to match germline, which may point to a read error. The chain recombines TRBV3-1 (or the pseudogene TRBV3-2) with TRBJ2-5; a weak D match, TRBD2 (6 bases). The CDR3 has 14 amino acids. Germline-derived CDR1 and CDR2 are LGHDT and YNNKEL (reference sequence). The CDR3 DNA is TGTGCCAGCAGCCAGGGACTGTCCCAAGAGACCCAGCACTTC. This sequence encodes CASSQGLSQETQHF.